This TCR beta chain appears in the sequencing data of a study of memory CD4+ T cells and cytomegalovirus serostatus. Trimming left V 2 bases short and J 2 bases short, with 10 bases between. The CDR3 covers 14 residues. CDR1 and CDR2 (germline): MGHRA, YSYEKL. The sort gate was single viable CD3+CD4+CD8-CD45RO+ cells for memory CD4+ T cells. Total CD4+ T cells were enriched by CD4 positive selection. Original handling: After removing out-of-frame reads, 2 million to 2.5 million distinct TCRbeta sequences remained. Clones were sequenced by immunoSEQ multiplex PCR, and TCRdb holds only the in-frame ones, with some missing. Clone size and the V and J calls come from that table; the DNA yielded D and trimming. The data show 80,000 or so clones, roughly three quarters seen once.

The genes are TRBV4-1 and TRBJ2-7; D gene uncertain. Material: memory CD4+ T cells from blood. The source of this sequence is an adult in good health and CMV-seropositive. Here the CDR3 DNA reads TGCGCCAGCAGCCAAATCGGAAATACCTACGAGCAGTACTTC. Translating gives CASSQIGNTYEQYF.